Sequencing of this T cell receptor beta chain was carried out in a study of control samples from healthy donors and cancer patients. This CDR3 comprises 14 residues. V shed 3 bases and J 8 bases; nucleotides not matched to a gene: 6. Germline V CDR1 and CDR2: MNHNS, SASEGT. Profiled with immunoSEQ multiplex PCR; TCRdb holds only in-frame clones, not every one. The sample holds just over 90,000 clones; about 86% are singletons and the top ten take 1.3%. The rearrangement joins TRBV6-1 to TRBJ1-4, with 7 bases matching TRBD1. Sequencing was carried out using blood. The origin of this receptor is a woman between 45 and 60 years old in good health. The chain's CDR3 is CASSETGKPEKLFF. The CDR3 region has the DNA TGTGCCAGCAGTGAGACAGGGAAACCGGAAAAACTGTTTTTT.